These 19 T cell receptor beta chains originate from one sample sequenced in a study of technical replicates of blood from several donors. Only in-frame clones appear in the TCRdb table, and some are missing; sequencing was by immunoSEQ multiplex PCR. The table has just over 70,000 clones, about 94% seen once. Sequences were obtained from T cells isolated from PBMCs. Receptor source: a human donor in good health.

The rearrangement links TRBV5-4 to TRBJ1-1; a weak D match, TRBD1 (6 bases). Trimming removed 4 bases from V and 2 bases from J, with 15 bases in between. The CDR3 totals 15 residues. Germline V gene data show CDR1 as SGHNT and CDR2 as YYREEE (reference sequence). The CDR3 is CASSPAGTRNTEAFF. The CDR3 nucleotides read TGTGCCAGCAGCCCCGCCGGGACAAGAAACACTGAAGCTTTCTTT.

V and J are TRBV6-1 and TRBJ2-7; perhaps TRBD2 as D (5 bases). The germline V and J ends were trimmed by 2 bases and 4 bases, with 6 bases remaining between them. The CDR3 is 12 residues long. The germline gives CDR1 MNHNS, CDR2 SASEGT. The CDR3 region has the DNA TGTGCCAGCAGTGAAACGGGGTACGAGCAGTACTTC. It specifies CASSETGYEQYF.

This sequence joins TRBV7-7 and TRBJ2-7; D remains unclear. Per germline, CDR1 SSHAT and CDR2 FNYEAQ (reference sequence). The CDR3 length is 13 residues. The V gene lost 1 base and the J gene lost 3 bases, with 7 bases spanning the gap. The CDR3, as DNA: TGTGCCAGCAGCTTAGGGGCCTTCTACGAGCAGTACTTC. This gives the protein CASSLGAFYEQYF.

The V gene is TRBV5-1, the J gene TRBJ2-7; 13 nucleotides agree with TRBD2. The CDR3 covers 15 residues. V lost 3 bases, J lost 4 bases, and 4 bases stayed unmatched. Germline-derived CDR1 and CDR2 are SGHRS and YFSETQ. The CDR3 region has the DNA TGCGCCAGCAGCTGGACTAGCGGGAGCACATACGAGCAGTACTTC. Encoded protein: CASSWTSGSTYEQYF.

This chain uses TRBV6-5 with TRBJ2-1, with 7 bases aligning to TRBD1. The ends lost 7 bases at V and 4 bases at J; junction bases unmatched: 7. This CDR3 has 14 residues. Germline-derived CDR1 and CDR2 are MNHEY and SVGAGI. In nucleotides, the CDR3 is TGTGCCAGCACCTTGGACAGGACTTACAATGAGCAGTTCTTC. It specifies CASTLDRTYNEQFF.

The V and J genes are TRBV15 and TRBJ1-1; D call uncertain. The germline V gene encodes CDR1 LNHNV and CDR2 YYDKDF (reference sequence). The CDR3 is 12 residues long. V dropped 6 bases and J dropped 1 base, with 6 bases sitting between them. The CDR3 sequence: CATRGPNTEAFF. CDR3 coding DNA: TGTGCCACCAGGGGCCCGAACACTGAAGCTTTCTTT.

The chain recombines TRBV7-2 with TRBJ1-2, with a weak D call TRBD1 (5 bases). Trimming left V 0 bases short and J 6 bases short, with 8 bases between. CDR1 and CDR2 (germline): SGHTA, FQGNSA. The CDR3 runs 13 residues. CDR3 amino acids: CASSLAGRDGYTF. DNA of the CDR3: TGTGCCAGCAGCTTAGCGGGCAGGGATGGCTACACCTTC.

The chain has TRBV19 and TRBJ1-1; D is possibly TRBD1 (6 bases). The ends were cut back, 7 bases at V and 5 bases at J, with 20 bases in the middle. The CDR3 runs 15 residues. Germline lookup yields CDR1 LNHDA and CDR2 SQIVND (reference sequence). The CDR3 reads CASNPTWGLGTEAFF. CDR3 sequence (DNA): TGTGCCAGTAACCCCACTTGGGGGCTGGGGACTGAAGCTTTCTTT.

The chain couples TRBV7-3 to TRBJ2-1; 11 bases agree with TRBD2. Trimming took 7 bases from V and 5 from J; bases not matched to a gene: 4. This CDR3 spans 14 amino acids. Germline assignment: CDR1 SGHTA and CDR2 FQGTGA. As DNA, the CDR3 is TGTGCCAGCAACAAGGGACTAGCGGACAATGAGCAGTTCTTC. Protein product: CASNKGLADNEQFF.

The rearrangement joins TRBV19 to TRBJ2-1; D remains unclear. This CDR3 has 12 amino acids. Per the germline V gene, CDR1 is LNHDA and CDR2 is SQIVND (reference sequence). The V and J ends lost 3 bases and 10 bases respectively, with 10 bases between them. The DNA of the CDR3 is TGTGCCAGTAGTATCGGCGGTAGGGAGCAGTTCTTC. Translation gives CASSIGGREQFF.

The chain couples TRBV7-9 to TRBJ2-1; 8 bases agree with TRBD1. J gave up 6 bases and V 5 bases, and 12 bases lay outside the gene matches. CDR1 and CDR2 (germline): SEHNR, FQNEAQ (reference sequence). CDR3 length: 16 amino acids. CDR3 sequence: CASSQGAGNFPNEQFF. As DNA, the CDR3 is TGTGCCAGCAGCCAGGGGGCGGGAAATTTTCCCAATGAGCAGTTCTTC.

The rearrangement uses TRBV6-1 and TRBJ1-5; D may be TRBD1 (6 bases). Looked up from germline, CDR1 is MNHNS and CDR2 is SASEGT. This CDR3 contains 14 residues. The V and J ends lost 5 bases and 7 bases respectively, with 15 bases between them. The CDR3 region is CASSLVEGDQPQHF. The CDR3, as DNA: TGTGCCAGCAGTCTAGTCGAGGGGGACCAGCCCCAGCATTTT.

J is TRBJ2-7 and V is TRBV14; the match to TRBD1 covers 9 bases. Trimming at V came to 7 bases and at J to 2 bases, leaving 6 bases not matched to a gene. Germline V gene lookup returns CDR1 SGHDN and CDR2 FVKESK. CDR3 length: 14 residues. CDR3 in amino acids: CASTHGTGTYEQYF. The CDR3, as DNA: TGTGCCAGCACCCACGGGACAGGGACCTACGAGCAGTACTTC.

The chain joins TRBV5-4 to TRBJ1-5, with D unclear. Trimming left V 4 bases short and J 5 bases short, with 13 bases between. The germline CDR1 and CDR2 sequences are SGHNT and YYREEE (reference sequence). The CDR3 has 14 amino acids. Here the CDR3 reads CASSPTPQYQPQHF. DNA for the CDR3: TGTGCCAGCAGCCCAACTCCCCAATATCAGCCCCAGCATTTT. The full variable domain, in which reference TRBV5-4 and TRBJ1-5 provide the parts outside the CDR3, is ETGVTQSPTHLIKTRGQQVTLRCSSQSGHNTVSWYQQALGQGPQFIFQYYREEENGRGNFPPRFSGLQFPNYSSELNVNALELDDSALYLCASSPTPQYQPQHFGDGTRLSIL.

The chain recombines TRBV25-1 with TRBJ2-7; 11 nucleotides align to TRBD2. The germline V gene encodes CDR1 MGHDK and CDR2 SYGVNS. V shed 3 bases and J 3 bases; nucleotides not matched to a gene: 7. The length of the CDR3 is 16 residues. In nucleotides, the CDR3 is TGTGCCAGCAGTGATCATACTAGCGGGAGATTCTACGAGCAGTACTTC. This encodes CASSDHTSGRFYEQYF.

The rearrangement uses TRBV4-1 and TRBJ2-2; D unresolved. Trimming took off 1 base at V and 1 base at J, with 7 bases between the two ends. The CDR3 runs to 15 residues. Germline V gene data show CDR1 as MGHRA and CDR2 as YSYEKL. Here the CDR3 DNA reads TGCGCCAGCAGCCAAGGGCAGGTGAACACCGGGGAGCTGTTTTTT. It encodes CASSQGQVNTGELFF.

This clone was recorded once. The chain carries TRBV14 and TRBJ2-7, with 8 bases fitting TRBD2. The junction had 13 bases not matched to a gene; V was cut back by 4 bases and J by 5 bases. CDR3 length: 16 amino acids. Per germline, CDR1 SGHDN and CDR2 FVKESK. The CDR3 spells CASSLRAGREAHEQYF. The CDR3 DNA reads TGTGCCAGCAGCCTTCGGGCGGGGCGGGAGGCCCACGAGCAGTACTTC.

The V gene is TRBV30, the J gene TRBJ2-1; D ambiguous. The V and J ends lost 3 bases and 3 bases respectively, with 9 bases between them. The CDR3 sequence is 13 residues long. Per the germline V gene, CDR1 is GTSNPN and CDR2 is SVGIG (reference sequence). CDR3 nucleotide sequence: TGTGCCTGGAGCGGTAGTTTCTACAATGAGCAGTTCTTC. This encodes CAWSGSFYNEQFF. Complete variable domain (other parts from reference TRBV30 and TRBJ2-1): SQTIHQWPATLVQPVGSPLSLECTVEGTSNPNLYWYRQAAGRGLQLLFYSVGIGQISSEVPQNLSASRPQDRQFILSSKKLLLSDSGFYLCAWSGSFYNEQFFGPGTRLTVL.

The genes are TRBV4-2 and TRBJ1-2, with TRBD1 matching 9 bases. This CDR3 is built from 14 residues. Germline V gives CDR1 LGHNA, CDR2 YNFKEQ. With 0 bases clipped from V and 6 bases from J, the junction kept 2 bases outside the gene matches. The CDR3 here is CASSQERDRDGYTF. In DNA form, the CDR3 reads TGTGCCAGCAGCCAAGAACGGGACAGGGATGGCTACACCTTC.